This entry concerns a single TCR beta chain. This clonotype was observed many times. Its antigen has not been determined. No much larger clone is present one base from it, and per-base qualities are unavailable. These data are taken from a study of T cells in Graves' hyperthyroidism and ophthalmopathy (dated by TCRdb to between 2019 and 2020). Context from the whole study: Peripheral blood samples were taken at initial diagnosis, before any treatment was given. An independent validation cohort of around 19 hyperthyroidism patients and roughly 16 patients who later progressed to ophthalmopathy tested prospective prediction of ophthalmopathy. The paper reports TCR Vbeta CDR3 sequencing of some 140 peripheral blood samples: under 45 ophthalmopathy, 75 to 80 hyperthyroidism and approximately 17 progressor patients. Following sampling, methimazole starting at 30 mg daily was given to hyperthyroidism patients, and high-dose intravenous methylprednisolone was given to ophthalmopathy patients. A discovery cohort of about a hundred patients, fewer than 50 with Graves' ophthalmopathy and more than 55 with stable Graves' hyperthyroidism, was used to find distinguishing TCR V-J signatures. In addition, the study compared T-cell repertoires in thyroid tissue and in blood from roughly 6 Graves' hyperthyroidism patients. For training and testing, the roughly 100 patients in the discovery cohort were randomly divided in a 7:3 ratio. The paper's findings and limits, for the study overall: No statistical method was used to set the sample size in advance, and investigators knew the group allocation. In validation, progression to ophthalmopathy was predicted by the model with around 70% sensitivity and just over 72% specificity, a median of roughly 6.4 months before onset. Most expanded thyroid clonotypes (frequency above 0.001) were also found in blood, which suggests that blood repertoires may mirror thyroid immune responses. A model built on a 13 V-J signature distinguished ophthalmopathy from stable hyperthyroidism, reaching over 85% sensitivity and 81% to 83% specificity in cross-validation and 80%/75% in testing.

Amplification of TCR beta CDR3 regions was carried out from RNA transcripts. The first round of RT-PCR for the TCR CDR3 was performed with the HTBI primer set and the Qiagen OneStep RT-PCR kit. Libraries were constructed in a second round of multiplex PCR, after which size selection and purification were performed. Libraries were sequenced paired-end with 100 bp reads on an Illumina HiSeq2000. The study's processing was this. SOAPnuke was used to process the raw data, throwing out any read that contained adapters or uncalled bases, had a mean Phred below 15, or lacked an exact constant-primer or identifier match. High-quality paired reads were merged using COPE v1.2.5, and each unique nucleotide sequence was defined as a clonotype. Clonotypes were aligned to IMGT TRBV, TRBD and TRBJ reference segments using MiTCR v1.1. The analysis was restricted to V-J combinations with a frequency above 0.0001, which together covered over 99% of the repertoires. A TCS score was defined as the ratio of F50 (clonal expansion) to E x V (chaos), with BLOSUM62-based TCRdist applied between CDR3 peptides within each V-J. Welch's t-statistics and random forest reduced 500 to 650 V-J features to fewer than 15, which were used in a naive Bayes classifier (R e1071). Thyroid-blood repertoire similarity was quantified with the Morisita-Horn index. TCRdb redid the processing of the public reads, applying fastp at Q25 and MiXCR, and retained in-frame beta chains. Each CDR3 protein gets just one entry, which takes the most common genes and DNA from the rows behind it. Here the V and J calls rest on TCRdb's processing, not on the authors' analysis. The sample table records hundreds of thousands of distinct CDR3 sequences; around 15% of these occur just once. The ten largest clonotypes hold about 4% of the sample.

Moderately to severely active disease, a Clinical Activity Score of at least 3, a NOSPECS grade of at least 4, and a duration under 3 months were present in ophthalmopathy patients. Exclusion was applied to patients with uncontrolled infections, other autoimmune diseases, pregnancy or lactation. Diagnoses were established on the basis of clinical symptoms, serum thyroxine and TRAb, thyroid ultrasound, and orbital computed tomography. PBMCs were separated from roughly 10 ml of fresh peripheral blood using Ficoll-Paque density gradient centrifugation. Trizol reagent was used to extract total RNA, and RNA quality was then checked on an Agilent 2100 Bioanalyzer. Trimming removed 3 bases from V and 3 bases from J, leaving 14 bases between the germline ends. CDR1 MDHEN and CDR2 SYDVKM are derived from the germline V gene. The CDR3 starts with the cysteine, ends with the phenylalanine, and has 15 residues. Only the CDR3 part of the read is kept: 45 bases, read in frame from the first base.

The receptor's source is a woman aged 40-49 years with Graves' ophthalmopathy. The V and J genes are TRBV28 and TRBJ1-1, with the D gene too uncertain to name. The sample taken for sequencing was blood. The CDR3 protein sequence reads: CASSFPGNGDTEAFF. Here is the DNA: TGTGCCAGCAGTTTCCCGGGCAATGGGGACACTGAAGCTTTCTTT.